Following are 27 T cell receptor beta chains from one sample sequenced in a study of radiotherapy plus CTLA-4 blockade in lung cancer (dated by TCRdb to between 2018 and 2020). The library relied on the immunoSEQ multiplex PCR assay. Entries here come from immuneACCESS through TCRdb and include only in-frame sequences with V and J called. Some clones fail to appear in such tables; in the studies checked, an unresolved V gene covers under half of the shortfall, and the cause of the remainder is unknown. Within this sample are over 50,000 clones, with roughly three quarters of them counted one time only. The leading ten clones occupy 3.2% of the sample. This material consisted of peripheral blood, taken from a patient treated with radiotherapy plus ipilimumab. These receptors all come from a human donor with non-small cell lung cancer who had a partial response to radiotherapy plus ipilimumab.

The gene calls are TRBV7-9 and TRBJ1-1; 7 bases fit TRBD1. Germline CDR1 is SEHNR and CDR2 is FQNEAQ (reference sequence). This CDR3 has 13 amino acids. The J segment lost 4 bases and the V segment lost 5 bases, leaving 4 bases of the junction unmatched. The CDR3 coding sequence is TGTGCCAGCAGCCAGCAGGGGGGCACTGAAGCTTTCTTT. Residues: CASSQQGGTEAFF.

The V gene is TRBV13, the J gene TRBJ1-1; the D gene is possibly TRBD1 (5 bases). V dropped 5 bases and J dropped 5 bases, with 12 bases sitting between them. The CDR3 runs 13 residues. CDR1 is PRHDT and CDR2 is FYEKMQ in the germline V gene (reference sequence). The CDR3 is CASSAPGRTEAFF. The CDR3 DNA sequence: TGTGCCAGCAGCGCCCCAGGGAGGACTGAAGCTTTCTTT.

The chain links TRBV19 to TRBJ1-3, with D unresolved. The CDR3 runs to 14 residues. Germline V gene sequence: CDR1 LNHDA, CDR2 SQIVND (reference sequence). Trimming pared 5 bases from V and 4 bases from J, leaving 12 bases between. The DNA of the CDR3 is TGTGCCAGTAGTGTGGACTTGGGAGGAAACACCATATATTTT. This translates into CASSVDLGGNTIYF.

The V and J genes are TRBV19 and TRBJ2-1, with 11 bases lining up with TRBD2. The junction had 12 bases not matched to a gene; V was cut back by 7 bases and J by 13 bases. Germline V CDR1 and CDR2: LNHDA, SQIVND (reference sequence). The CDR3 length is 14 residues. The CDR3 is CASTPTPLAGDQFF. Written as DNA, the CDR3 is TGTGCCAGTACTCCTACCCCACTAGCGGGGGATCAGTTCTTC.

The chain is built from TRBV5-4 and TRBJ2-3, with a weak D call TRBD2 (5 bases). With 7 bases removed from V and 7 bases from J, the gap between germline ends came to 13 bases. CDR1 and CDR2 (germline): SGHNT, YYREEE (reference sequence). This CDR3 has 12 amino acids. Here the CDR3 DNA reads TGTGCCAGCGGGTCGCCGGGGAATACGCAGTATTTT. Its protein is CASGSPGNTQYF.

The V call is TRBV2, the J call TRBJ2-2, with 7 bases identical to TRBD1. There are 15 residues in the CDR3. Germline CDR1 SNHLY, CDR2 FYNNEI. The J segment lost 2 bases and the V segment lost 5 bases, leaving 5 bases of the junction unmatched. CDR3 DNA sequence: TGTGCCAGCAGTTGGGACAGAACTAACACCGGGGAGCTGTTTTTT. The encoded protein is CASSWDRTNTGELFF.

The genes are TRBV6-5 and TRBJ1-5; D not certain. The CDR3 length is 13 residues. Trimming took off 2 bases at V and 4 bases at J, with 6 bases between the two ends. From germline, CDR1 is MNHEY and CDR2 SVGAGI. DNA of the CDR3: TGTGCCAGCAGTTACGGGAGGAATCAGCCCCAGCATTTT. Its protein is CASSYGRNQPQHF.

This clone has just one count. The V gene is TRBV28, the J gene TRBJ1-2; 10 bases are shared with TRBD1. CDR1 is MDHEN and CDR2 is SYDVKM in the germline V gene. This CDR3 spans 16 amino acids. Trimming removed 3 bases from V and 0 bases from J; junction bases left unmatched: 4. CDR3 bases: TGTGCCAGCAGTTTCCTTGGGACAGGGGCTAACTATGGCTACACCTTC. It translates to CASSFLGTGANYGYTF.

This chain connects TRBV11-3 to TRBJ2-3; TRBD2 might be the D (7 bases). CDR1 is SGHNT, CDR2 YENEEA, per germline. The ends were cut back, 5 bases at V and 0 bases at J, with 18 bases in the middle. The CDR3 extends over 17 amino acids. This CDR3 is CASSPGGGGPSTDTQYF. The CDR3 DNA follows: TGTGCCAGCAGCCCGGGGGGCGGGGGACCTAGCACAGATACGCAGTATTTT.

This chain links TRBV5-1 with TRBJ2-1; D is possibly TRBD1 (6 bases). Trimming removed 0 bases at V and 9 bases at J, with 13 bases between. The CDR3 has 14 residues. Germline V gene sequence: CDR1 SGHRS, CDR2 YFSETQ. This CDR3 reads CASSLGAGVIEQFF. The CDR3 coding sequence is TGCGCCAGCAGCTTGGGGGCAGGGGTTATTGAGCAGTTCTTC.

J is TRBJ2-2 and V is TRBV19; 8 bases align to TRBD1. CDR3 size: 14 residues. V gave up 8 bases and J gave up 3 bases; unmatched junction bases: 5. Looked up from germline, CDR1 is LNHDA and CDR2 is SQIVND (reference sequence). The chain's CDR3 is CASSGGIDTGELFF. The CDR3 coding sequence is TGTGCCAGTTCAGGGGGCATTGACACCGGGGAGCTGTTTTTT.

The chain carries TRBV19 and TRBJ2-7; D is possibly TRBD1 (5 bases). This CDR3 spans 16 amino acids. Trimming took off 5 bases at V and 1 base at J, with 18 bases between the two ends. The germline CDR1 and CDR2 sequences are LNHDA and SQIVND (reference sequence). CDR3 in amino acids: CASSPGRQLGSYEQYF. The CDR3 bases are TGTGCCAGTAGTCCTGGTCGACAGCTAGGATCCTACGAGCAGTACTTC.

V and J are TRBV11-3 and TRBJ1-1; weak D call: TRBD1 (6 bases). The ends were cut back, 0 bases at V and 0 bases at J, with 20 bases in the middle. Germline V gene lookup returns CDR1 SGHNT and CDR2 YENEEA. This CDR3 contains 19 residues. CDR3 protein: CASSLEAAGGQGLNTEAFF. CDR3 nucleotide sequence: TGTGCCAGCAGCTTAGAAGCGGCGGGCGGGCAGGGGTTGAACACTGAAGCTTTCTTT.

The rearrangement joins TRBV7-3 to TRBJ2-2; unclear D gene. CDR1 is SGHTA, CDR2 FQGTGA, per germline. Trimming removed 2 bases from V and 4 bases from J, with 11 bases in between. The CDR3 runs 15 residues. Written as DNA, the CDR3 is TGTGCCAGCAGCTTAGACGGGTACTCCACCGGGGAGCTGTTTTTT. It is translated as CASSLDGYSTGELFF.

The chain combines TRBV5-1 with TRBJ2-1; 9 nucleotides agree with TRBD1. CDR3 length: 16 residues. J was trimmed by 15 bases and V by 1 base; bases with no gene match: 17. Germline V gene lookup returns CDR1 SGHRS and CDR2 YFSETQ. The CDR3 bases are TGCGCCAGCAGCTTGAACCCGGGGGAACAGGGACAGGGTCGGTTCTTC. Its protein product is CASSLNPGEQGQGRFF. The full variable domain, rest sourced from reference TRBV5-1 and TRBJ2-1, is KAGVTQTPRYLIKTRGQQVTLSCSPISGHRSVSWYQQTPGQGLQFLFEYFSETQRNKGNFPGRFSGRQFSNSRSEMNVSTLELGDSALYLCASSLNPGEQGQGRFFGPGTRLTVL.

The rearrangement links TRBV6-1 to TRBJ2-7; the match to TRBD2 covers 8 bases. The J segment lost 4 bases and the V segment lost 8 bases, leaving 7 bases of the junction unmatched. The CDR3 is 13 residues long. Germline-derived CDR1 and CDR2 are MNHNS and SASEGT. CDR3 amino acids: CASDPGGGYEQYF. CDR3 sequence (DNA): TGTGCCAGCGACCCCGGGGGGGGTTACGAGCAGTACTTC.

The gene calls are TRBV19 and TRBJ1-5; D remains unclear. Deletions cut 10 bases from V and 7 bases from J, with 23 bases between. The CDR3 sequence is 15 residues long. Germline V gives CDR1 LNHDA, CDR2 SQIVND (reference sequence). The CDR3 reads CATAFEGREGQPQHF. The CDR3 coding sequence is TGTGCCACCGCCTTCGAGGGCCGTGAGGGACAGCCCCAGCATTTT.

This rearrangement joins TRBV18 to TRBJ2-7; a possible D gene is TRBD2 (6 bases). Trimming removed 1 base from V and 3 bases from J, with 10 bases in between. Per the germline V gene, CDR1 is KGHSH and CDR2 is LQKENI. CDR3 length: 14 amino acids. The CDR3 sequence is CASSPLPGDYEQYF. CDR3 DNA: TGTGCCAGCTCACCACTCCCGGGGGACTACGAGCAGTACTTC.

The chain links TRBV6-6 to TRBJ2-7; possible D gene TRBD2, 5 bases. CDR3 size: 12 residues. Trimming removed 2 bases at V and 6 bases at J, with 8 bases between. CDR1 MNHNY and CDR2 SVGAGI come from the germline V gene (reference sequence). The DNA for the CDR3 is TGTGCCAGCAGTTACGAGGCGGGCGAGCAGTACTTC. Encoded protein: CASSYEAGEQYF.

This clone was seen a few times. The chain is built from TRBV21-1 and TRBJ2-3; the table's D call TRBD1 went unverified against the DNA. TRBV21-1 is flagged as a pseudogene. The CDR3 runs to 20 residues. This CDR3 reads CASSKARGASVRGHTDTQYF. The CDR3 DNA follows: TGTGCCAGCAGCAAAGCGCGTGGGGCCTCAGTCCGGGGACACACAGATACGCAGTATTTT.

The V gene is TRBV7-2, the J gene TRBJ2-7, with D hard to call. The V gene's germline CDR1 is SGHTA and CDR2 FQGNSA. CDR3 size: 12 residues. The V gene lost 4 bases and the J gene lost 6 bases, with 10 bases spanning the gap. In DNA form, the CDR3 reads TGTGCCAGCAGCTCGTCCGGAGTCGAGCAGTACTTC. This translates into CASSSSGVEQYF.

This clone was seen more than once but under ten times. This rearrangement joins TRBV27 to TRBJ2-5, with TRBD1 matching 11 bases. Germline V CDR1 and CDR2: MNHEY, SMNVEV (reference sequence). Trimming at V came to 4 bases and at J to 4 bases, leaving 8 bases not matched to a gene. The length of the CDR3 is 16 residues. DNA of the CDR3: TGTGCCAGCAGTTCAGCCCCCGGGACAGGGGGAGAGACCCAGTACTTC. It encodes CASSSAPGTGGETQYF.

The chain combines TRBV7-6 with TRBJ2-2; the D is unclear. V lost 1 base and J lost 4, with 4 bases in between. The CDR3 contains 13 residues. Germline CDR1 and CDR2: SGHVS and FNYEAQ. The CDR3 here is CASSLGITGELFF. In DNA, the CDR3 is TGTGCCAGCAGCTTAGGTATCACCGGGGAGCTGTTTTTT.

This clone was seen only once. The chain uses TRBV6-4 and TRBJ2-7; D remains ambiguous. CDR1 is MRHNA, CDR2 SNTAGT, per germline. The CDR3 spans 14 residues. V was shortened by 2 bases and J by 2 bases, with 10 bases between the two germline ends. The CDR3 loop is CASSDRLGTYEQYF. CDR3 bases: TGTGCCAGCAGTGACCGACTCGGAACCTACGAGCAGTACTTC.

The V gene is TRBV6-1, the J gene TRBJ2-1, with 9 bases matching TRBD2. Germline values: CDR1 MNHNS, CDR2 SASEGT. The CDR3 extends over 15 amino acids. The V gene end was trimmed by 3 bases and the J gene end by 8 bases; junction bases not matched to a gene: 8. CDR3 coding DNA: TGTGCCAGCAGTGATGGCGGGGGGGCCTTTGATGAGCAGTTCTTC. Protein: CASSDGGGAFDEQFF.

This chain connects TRBV5-4 to TRBJ2-7; 11 bases align to TRBD1. The V and J ends lost 2 bases and 4 bases, in that order; junction bases with no gene match: 8. Per the germline V gene, CDR1 is SGHNT and CDR2 is YYREEE (reference sequence). The CDR3 is made up of 16 amino acids. CDR3 protein: CASSLGFGQGAYEQYF. CDR3 coding DNA: TGTGCCAGCAGCTTAGGTTTTGGACAGGGGGCTTACGAGCAGTACTTC.

This clone was detected once. The rearrangement joins TRBV29-1 to TRBJ1-2, with D possibly matching TRBD1 (6 bases). This CDR3 has 14 amino acids. Germline V gives CDR1 SQVTM, CDR2 ANQGSEA. V lost 6 bases and J 6 bases, leaving 20 bases between the germline ends. The CDR3: CSVPNMGQGHGYTF. The CDR3 bases are TGCAGCGTCCCTAACATGGGGCAGGGGCATGGCTACACCTTC. Supplemented by reference TRBV29-1 and TRBJ1-2, the full variable domain reads SAVISQKPSRDICQRGTSLTIQCQVDSQVTMMFWYRQQPGQSLTLIATANQGSEATYESGFVIDKFPISRPNLTFSTLTVSNMSPEDSSIYLCSVPNMGQGHGYTFGSGTRLTVV.